Below, 30 T cell receptor beta chains from the same sample are listed, as sequenced in a study of blood T cell repertoires in COVID-19. TCRdb's copy holds only in-frame clones and misses some; the assay was immunoSEQ multiplex PCR. Of about 120,000 clones in the sample, roughly three quarters are singletons; the top ten hold 7.9%. The sequenced sample was peripheral blood. The origin of the receptors is a human donor in a cohort sampled during active COVID-19.

In DNA form, the CDR3 reads TGTGCCAGCAGTGATATGGGGGGAGTGCAGCCCCAGCATTTT. Protein product: CASSDMGGVQPQHF. The chain couples TRBV6-1 to TRBJ1-5; possible D gene TRBD1, 5 bases. V lost 3 bases and J 7 bases, leaving 13 bases between the germline ends. This CDR3 has 14 residues. Germline CDR1 is MNHNS and CDR2 is SASEGT.

In its sample, this clone was seen once. The rearrangement uses TRBV6-5 and TRBJ1-2, with 9 bases lining up with TRBD1. Trimming cost V 4 bases and J 6 bases; bases outside gene matches: 6. The germline V gene encodes CDR1 MNHEY and CDR2 SVGAGI. CDR3 length: 14 amino acids. In nucleotides, the CDR3 is TGTGCCAGCAGTTCAACAGGGGGCTGGGATGGCTACACCTTC. Translated, it gives CASSSTGGWDGYTF.

The V gene is TRBV19, the J gene TRBJ1-2, with D possibly matching TRBD1 (5 bases). CDR3 length equals 13 residues. Trimming pared 3 bases from V and 5 bases from J, leaving 10 bases between. The germline V gene has CDR1 LNHDA and CDR2 SQIVND (reference sequence). The CDR3 region has the DNA TGTGCCAGTAGTATGGGGCAGTTGTATGGCTACACCTTC. This gives the protein CASSMGQLYGYTF. Drawing the rest from reference TRBV19 and TRBJ1-2, the complete variable domain is DGGITQSPKYLFRKEGQNVTLSCEQNLNHDAMYWYRQDPGQGLRLIYYSQIVNDFQKGDIAEGYSVSREKKESFPLTVTSAQKNPTAFYLCASSMGQLYGYTFGSGTRLTVV.

The CDR3, as DNA: TGTGCCAGCAGCCCTGAGGTGCGGGGCCAATATGGCTACACCTTC. Protein sequence: CASSPEVRGQYGYTF. The genes are TRBV5-5 and TRBJ1-2; perhaps TRBD1 as D (5 bases). CDR1 and CDR2 (germline): SGHKS, YYEKEE (reference sequence). The CDR3 runs to 15 residues. The V end was cut by 4 bases, the J end by 5 bases, with 18 bases between.

This clone was observed a few times. V usage is TRBV18 and J usage is TRBJ1-1, with no clear D. V was trimmed by 8 bases and J by 0 bases, leaving 16 bases between them. Per germline, CDR1 KGHSH and CDR2 LQKENI. This CDR3 is built from 15 residues. The CDR3 region is CASQPGNKVNTEAFF. CDR3 bases: TGTGCCAGCCAACCGGGGAATAAGGTGAACACTGAAGCTTTCTTT.

This chain joins TRBV4-1 and TRBJ2-7; a weak D match, TRBD2 (6 bases). The CDR3 length is 18 residues. V lost 1 base and J lost 3, with 22 bases in between. The germline gives CDR1 MGHRA, CDR2 YSYEKL. The CDR3 nucleotides are TGCGCCAGCAGCCAAGTATGGGGGAGGACTTCTAACCGCTACGAGCAGTACTTC. As protein: CASSQVWGRTSNRYEQYF.

V usage is TRBV5-4 and J usage is TRBJ2-3; tentatively, D is TRBD2 (6 bases). The CDR3 has 14 residues. Trimming took 2 bases from V and 4 from J, leaving 11 bases between them. Germline V gene lookup returns CDR1 SGHNT and CDR2 YYREEE (reference sequence). The CDR3: CASSFRGGPDTQYF. DNA of the CDR3: TGTGCCAGCAGCTTTAGAGGAGGGCCAGATACGCAGTATTTT.

The chain joins TRBV7-8 to TRBJ2-5; D remains unclear. This CDR3 has 13 amino acids. CDR1 SGHVS and CDR2 FQNEAQ come from the germline V gene. With 9 bases removed from V and 3 bases from J, the gap between germline ends came to 14 bases. As DNA, the CDR3 is TGTGCCAGTCTGGGCACAGCTGAAGAGACCCAGTACTTC. This encodes CASLGTAEETQYF. The full variable domain, in which reference TRBV7-8 and TRBJ2-5 provide the parts outside the CDR3, is GAGVSQSPRYKVAKRGQDVALRCDPISGHVSLFWYQQALGQGPEFLTYFQNEAQLDKSGLPSDRFFAERPEGSVSTLKIQRTQQEDSAVYLCASLGTAEETQYFGPGTRLLVL.

This clone was recorded at least ten times. The chain links TRBV27 to TRBJ1-2; TRBD1 might be the D (5 bases). Germline V gene sequence: CDR1 MNHEY, CDR2 SMNVEV (reference sequence). The CDR3 covers 13 residues. V lost 5 bases and J lost 5, with 12 bases in between. CDR3 bases: TGTGCCAGCAGTCCAGGGCTCGGGTATGGCTACACCTTC. Translation: CASSPGLGYGYTF.

The V and J genes are TRBV19 and TRBJ2-7; D remains unclear. V lost 6 bases and J 0 bases, leaving 12 bases between the germline ends. Germline V gene lookup returns CDR1 LNHDA and CDR2 SQIVND (reference sequence). The CDR3 runs to 14 residues. Written as DNA, the CDR3 is TGTGCCAGTAGCCCGCTCCTATCCTCCTACGAGCAGTACTTC. Protein product: CASSPLLSSYEQYF.

This rearrangement joins TRBV28 to TRBJ2-1; possible D gene TRBD2, 5 bases. V lost 7 bases, J lost 14 bases, and 9 bases lay in between. Germline loops: CDR1 MDHEN, CDR2 SYDVKM. The CDR3 has 9 amino acids. CDR3 sequence: CASMDWEFF. The CDR3 nucleotides read TGTGCCAGCATGGACTGGGAGTTCTTC.

In its sample, this clone was seen a few times. Other DNA sequences in the same sample also yield this CDR3. The V call is TRBV20-1, the J call TRBJ1-1; no clear D. The germline gives CDR1 DFQATT, CDR2 SNEGSKA (reference sequence). The V and J ends lost 6 bases and 4 bases respectively, with 9 bases between them. The CDR3 has 11 amino acids. CDR3 sequence reads: CSARGLTEAFF. The CDR3 DNA follows: TGCAGTGCCCGGGGTCTCACTGAAGCTTTCTTT.

This clone was seen only a few times. This chain joins TRBV19 and TRBJ2-7, with unresolved D. The V end lost 0 bases, the J end lost 5 bases, and 8 bases lay between the germline ends. Germline V gene sequence: CDR1 LNHDA, CDR2 SQIVND (reference sequence). This CDR3 spans 13 amino acids. The CDR3 protein is CASSIDQADEQYF. Here the CDR3 DNA reads TGTGCCAGTAGTATAGATCAGGCAGACGAGCAGTACTTC.

This clone appeared a single time. The J gene is TRBJ2-7, the V gene TRBV18, with 10 bases aligning to TRBD2. The CDR3 has 16 residues. The junction had 7 bases not matched to a gene; V was cut back by 0 bases and J by 5 bases. CDR1 is KGHSH, CDR2 LQKENI, per germline. The CDR3 DNA reads TGTGCCAGCTCACCACCGATCGCTAGCGGGAGCAACGAGCAGTACTTC. This translates into CASSPPIASGSNEQYF.

This clone was detected only a few times. The chain is built from TRBV5-1 and TRBJ2-7; 9 positions match TRBD1. The ends lost 4 bases at V and 3 bases at J; junction bases unmatched: 2. The CDR3 length is 13 residues. Germline V gives CDR1 SGHRS, CDR2 YFSETQ. The chain's CDR3 is CASSAGQGYEQYF. CDR3 DNA: TGCGCCAGCAGCGCGGGACAGGGCTACGAGCAGTACTTC. The full variable domain, completed using reference TRBV5-1 and TRBJ2-7, is KAGVTQTPRYLIKTRGQQVTLSCSPISGHRSVSWYQQTPGQGLQFLFEYFSETQRNKGNFPGRFSGRQFSNSRSEMNVSTLELGDSALYLCASSAGQGYEQYFGPGTRLTVT.

This clone showed up just a few times. The rearrangement links TRBV9 to TRBJ2-1; TRBD1 might be the D (6 bases). The CDR3 extends over 15 amino acids. Germline V gene data show CDR1 as SGDLS and CDR2 as YYNGEE. The germline V and J ends were trimmed by 3 bases and 1 base, with 11 bases remaining between them. This chain's CDR3 is CASSAGTTSYNEQFF. CDR3 nucleotide sequence: TGTGCCAGCAGCGCGGGGACAACTTCCTACAATGAGCAGTTCTTC.

This sequence joins TRBV25-1 and TRBJ2-2; 7 bases fit TRBD1. V lost 4 bases and J lost 4; bases outside the gene matches: 0. Germline values: CDR1 MGHDK, CDR2 SYGVNS. This CDR3 has 13 amino acids. The CDR3 DNA reads as TGTGCCAGCAGTGGACAGGGCACCGGGGAGCTGTTTTTT. Its translation is CASSGQGTGELFF.

The chain combines TRBV3-1 (or the pseudogene TRBV3-2) with TRBJ2-1; 11 bases match TRBD2. Germline trimming cut 4 bases from V and 4 bases from J; bases unmatched to any gene: 6. This CDR3 spans 16 amino acids. CDR1 and CDR2 from the germline V gene are LGHDT and YNNKEL (reference sequence). CDR3 nucleotides: TGTGCCAGCAGCCGGACAACTAGCGGGGGTTACAATGAGCAGTTCTTC. Translation gives CASSRTTSGGYNEQFF.

The V and J genes are TRBV30 and TRBJ2-5; D not resolved. Trimming took off 3 bases at V and 5 bases at J, with 13 bases between the two ends. The CDR3 runs 13 residues. Germline CDR1 is GTSNPN and CDR2 is SVGIG (reference sequence). The CDR3 bases are TGTGCCTGGAGGGATGACCTAGAGGAGACCCAGTACTTC. Translated, it gives CAWRDDLEETQYF.

This chain connects TRBV21-1 to TRBJ2-7; the table calls TRBD2, which could not be checked here. TRBV21-1 represents a pseudogene. The CDR3 has 18 amino acids. CDR3 bases: TGTGCCAGCAGCACTTTGGGGACTAGCGGTCCCATCTCCTACGAGCAGTACTTC. Amino acid sequence: CASSTLGTSGPISYEQYF.

The rearrangement links TRBV6-4 to TRBJ2-5; 11 nucleotides line up with TRBD2. Losses at the gene ends were 5 bases for V and 1 base for J; bases not matched to a gene: 3. The CDR3 totals 15 residues. Germline CDR1 reads MRHNA; CDR2 reads SNTAGT. CDR3 region: CASSRTSGSQETQYF. The CDR3 nucleotides are TGTGCCAGCAGTCGGACTAGCGGGTCCCAAGAGACCCAGTACTTC.

The chain couples TRBV6-1 to TRBJ1-2; D uncertain. Trimming left V 2 bases short and J 2 bases short, with 12 bases between. This CDR3 comprises 15 residues. Germline V gene data show CDR1 as MNHNS and CDR2 as SASEGT. The CDR3 region is CASSETLPENYGYTF. CDR3 sequence (DNA): TGTGCCAGCAGTGAAACTCTCCCGGAGAACTATGGCTACACCTTC.

This chain uses TRBV5-1 with TRBJ1-1, with TRBD1 matching over 10 bases. This CDR3 is built from 14 residues. In germline, CDR1 is SGHRS, CDR2 YFSETQ. The ends lost 4 bases at V and 6 bases at J; junction bases unmatched: 6. CDR3 in DNA: TGCGCCAGCAGCATAAGGACAGGGGGAGCTGAAGCTTTCTTT. This sequence encodes CASSIRTGGAEAFF.

This clone came up once. The gene calls are TRBV4-1 and TRBJ2-7; 7 bases align to TRBD2. This CDR3 has 15 residues. Losses at the gene ends were 3 bases for V and 1 base for J; bases not matched to a gene: 6. Germline CDR1 reads MGHRA; CDR2 reads YSYEKL. CDR3 in amino acids: CASSQGGSESYEQYF. DNA of the CDR3: TGCGCCAGCAGCCAGGGCGGGAGTGAATCCTACGAGCAGTACTTC.

The J gene is TRBJ2-2, the V gene TRBV3-1 (or the pseudogene TRBV3-2); unclear D gene. Looked up from germline, CDR1 is LGHDT and CDR2 is YNNKEL (reference sequence). Trimming cost V 0 bases and J 4 bases, with 9 bases left between them. This CDR3 contains 15 residues. As DNA, the CDR3 is TGTGCCAGCAGCCAAGATCGGAGTATCACCGGGGAGCTGTTTTTT. Its translation: CASSQDRSITGELFF.

V usage is TRBV19 and J usage is TRBJ2-6; 7 nucleotides agree with TRBD2. This CDR3 is built from 21 residues. Germline CDR1 LNHDA, CDR2 SQIVND (reference sequence). Trimming removed 2 bases from V and 0 bases from J; junction bases left unmatched: 16. The CDR3 DNA follows: TGTGCCAGTAGTATACCCCCTCGCGGGAGCCTAGTTTACTCTGGGGCCAACGTCCTGACTTTC. Its protein is CASSIPPRGSLVYSGANVLTF.

The chain carries TRBV5-1 and TRBJ1-1, with a weak D call TRBD1 (5 bases). Trimming shortened V by 0 bases and J by 0 bases, and 21 bases separated the two germline ends. Per germline, CDR1 SGHRS and CDR2 YFSETQ. The CDR3 is made up of 19 amino acids. The DNA of the CDR3 is TGCGCCAGCAGCTTGGCCGCGGGGAGGGCAGGGCCCCTGAACACTGAAGCTTTCTTT. The encoded protein is CASSLAAGRAGPLNTEAFF.

This clone was recorded a few times. The chain couples TRBV6-2 or TRBV6-3 to TRBJ2-7; no definite D call. The CDR3 is 15 residues long. Germline values: CDR1 MNHEY, CDR2 SVGEGT. Trimming took off 6 bases at V and 2 bases at J, with 17 bases between the two ends. The CDR3 bases are TGTGCCAGCAGCCCTCGAACCGGGTTGACCTACGAGCAGTACTTC. Translating it yields CASSPRTGLTYEQYF.

The chain employs TRBV15 and TRBJ1-4; a possible D gene is TRBD1 (6 bases). Trimming cost V 5 bases and J 7 bases, with 14 bases left between them. Germline assignment: CDR1 LNHNV and CDR2 YYDKDF (reference sequence). The CDR3 consists of 14 residues. As DNA, the CDR3 is TGTGCCACCAGCGATACAGGGTTTGGTGAAAAACTGTTTTTT. Protein: CATSDTGFGEKLFF.

The rearrangement joins TRBV3-1 (or the pseudogene TRBV3-2) to TRBJ2-7, with 8 bases fitting TRBD1. The ends lost 4 bases at V and 9 bases at J; junction bases unmatched: 17. Germline assignment: CDR1 LGHDT and CDR2 YNNKEL (reference sequence). The CDR3 spans 16 residues. The CDR3 sequence is CASSLPPGQAVTGQYF. The DNA for the CDR3 is TGTGCCAGCAGCCTACCCCCGGGACAGGCGGTTACTGGGCAGTACTTC.